This is a list of T cell receptor beta chains from one sample in a study of blood T cell repertoires in COVID-19. TCRdb's copy holds only in-frame clones and misses some; the assay was immunoSEQ multiplex PCR. Altogether over 200,000 clones are present, 80% to 90% being singletons, with the ten largest covering roughly 8.3%. The specimen was PBMCs or T cells enriched from blood (not recorded which). These receptors all come from a middle-aged man who had recovered from COVID-19. The CDR3 runs from the conserved cysteine through the conserved F or W. The D gene is left open where the match is weak. The size of a clone is reported for some rows only, either as once, few or many, or as a class for expanded clones.

size: NA; V: TRBV3-1/TRBV3-2; D: TRBD2; CDR3: CASSGSGGSSYNEQFF
size: NA; V: TRBV24-1; D: NA; CDR3: CATSDPREYQETQYF
size: NA; V: TRBV29-1; D: NA; CDR3: CSVEPQDSFSYNEQFF
size: once; V: TRBV12-3/TRBV12-4; D: NA; CDR3: CASRDIGNSPLHF
size: NA; V: TRBV11-2; D: TRBD1; CDR3: CASSPGTGVYGYTF
size: NA; V: TRBV7-9; D: TRBD1; CDR3: CASSTGQGLTQYF
size: NA; V: TRBV7-8; D: TRBD1; CDR3: CASSLAPGQGYGYTF
size: NA; V: TRBV12-3/TRBV12-4; D: NA; CDR3: CASRQRENTEAFF
size: NA; V: TRBV19; D: TRBD1; CDR3: CASSRGTGGFHEQFF
size: few; V: TRBV6-1; D: TRBD2; CDR3: CASSALAGGGYTGELFF
size: NA; V: TRBV2; D: NA; CDR3: CASSPSGAYTSTDTQYF
size: NA; V: TRBV25-1; D: NA; CDR3: CASRRSPERMTF
size: NA; V: TRBV3-1/TRBV3-2; D: TRBD2; CDR3: CASSLTGGEETQYF
size: NA; V: TRBV11-2; D: NA; CDR3: CASSLSTGFNYGYTF
size: NA; V: TRBV6-4; D: TRBD1; CDR3: CASSDSKRTGHKGYSNQPQHF
size: NA; V: TRBV7-2; D: NA; CDR3: CASSLVGSNTDTQYF
size: NA; V: TRBV28; D: NA; CDR3: CASSPHSNRYYEQYF
size: NA; V: TRBV28; D: NA; CDR3: CASSPQVMEFAGELFF
size: few; V: TRBV5-1; D: NA; CDR3: CASSLGGEASPLHF
size: NA; V: TRBV5-1; D: NA; CDR3: CASTFNSGNTIYF
size: NA; V: TRBV6-1; D: TRBD2; CDR3: CASSESGLAGGTGELFF
size: NA; V: TRBV6-6; D: NA; CDR3: CASSSGNQPQHF
size: NA; V: TRBV12-3/TRBV12-4; D: NA; CDR3: CASSLLGGPFF
size: NA; V: TRBV4-3; D: NA; CDR3: CASSQDQGYNEQFF
size: NA; V: TRBV6-2/TRBV6-3; D: TRBD1; CDR3: CASSYGTGVEKLFF
size: NA; V: TRBV7-6; D: NA; CDR3: CASSFAGGTDTQYF
size: NA; V: TRBV5-1; D: NA; CDR3: CASSLQGPEAFF
size: few; V: TRBV28; D: NA; CDR3: CASKDSASYGYTF
size: once; V: TRBV20-1; D: NA; CDR3: CSASNQRFSSYNEQFF
size: few; V: TRBV6-5; D: TRBD1; CDR3: CASSYRGQEKLFF
size: NA; V: TRBV19; D: NA; CDR3: CASSKRVQSGYGYTF
size: few; V: TRBV9; D: TRBD2; CDR3: CASSVASGLAGGSSTDTQYF
size: NA; V: TRBV6-6; D: NA; CDR3: CASSYFTAEYGYTF
size: NA; V: TRBV7-9; D: TRBD1; CDR3: CASSLAGQVNTEAFF
size: NA; V: TRBV29-1; D: TRBD1; CDR3: CSVAGTGNRDTQYF
size: NA; V: TRBV2; D: TRBD1; CDR3: CASSVVGQGFNQPQHF
size: NA; V: TRBV5-6; D: TRBD1; CDR3: CASSLAGQPYEQYF
size: NA; V: TRBV6-5; D: TRBD1; CDR3: CASRGRTGDEKLFF
size: NA; V: TRBV27; D: NA; CDR3: CASSVTGMNTEAFF
size: NA; V: TRBV18; D: TRBD2; CDR3: CASSPRTSGLGETQYF
size: NA; V: TRBV3-1/TRBV3-2; D: NA; CDR3: CASSQDNRGAPYEQYF
size: NA; V: TRBV7-8; D: TRBD1; CDR3: CASSWGQTDYEQYF
size: once; V: TRBV11-1; D: NA; CDR3: CASSFPGRGGYTF
size: NA; V: TRBV7-9; D: TRBD1; CDR3: CASSSEIPTGPNSPLHF
size: NA; V: TRBV6-5; D: TRBD1; CDR3: CASRTEEGGGNTIYF
size: NA; V: TRBV7-9; D: NA; CDR3: CASSQADSHTDTQYF
size: NA; V: TRBV7-2; D: NA; CDR3: CASSLIGDSNYGYTF